This TCR beta chain was obtained from a study of blood T cell repertoires in COVID-19. The wider study: Researchers got acute and convalescent COVID-19 samples from the United States, Italy and Spain. PBMCs, B-cell-depleted T cells, or T cells provided the cDNA or gDNA that made up the material.

The authors' processing: Estimates of nucleated cell counts were drawn from the amplification of reference gene primers. Profiling relied on immunoSEQ multiplex PCR, and the TCRdb table lists in-frame clones only, not all of them. For V, J and clone size, that table is used; D and trimming come from the DNA. This sample has about 240,000 clones; roughly four fifths occur once, and the top ten carry over 3.5%. The clonotype comes from a woman in her seventies with acute or convalescent COVID-19. Material: peripheral blood.

The CDR3 sequence: CASSRGGSLNGYTF. CDR3 DNA: TGTGCCAGCAGCCGGGGGGGGTCCTTAAATGGCTACACCTTC. The rearrangement uses TRBV7-2 and TRBJ1-2; a possible D gene is TRBD1 (5 bases). The CDR3 is 14 residues long. The germline V and J ends were trimmed by 5 bases and 6 bases, with 16 bases remaining between them. Germline V gene lookup returns CDR1 SGHTA and CDR2 FQGNSA.